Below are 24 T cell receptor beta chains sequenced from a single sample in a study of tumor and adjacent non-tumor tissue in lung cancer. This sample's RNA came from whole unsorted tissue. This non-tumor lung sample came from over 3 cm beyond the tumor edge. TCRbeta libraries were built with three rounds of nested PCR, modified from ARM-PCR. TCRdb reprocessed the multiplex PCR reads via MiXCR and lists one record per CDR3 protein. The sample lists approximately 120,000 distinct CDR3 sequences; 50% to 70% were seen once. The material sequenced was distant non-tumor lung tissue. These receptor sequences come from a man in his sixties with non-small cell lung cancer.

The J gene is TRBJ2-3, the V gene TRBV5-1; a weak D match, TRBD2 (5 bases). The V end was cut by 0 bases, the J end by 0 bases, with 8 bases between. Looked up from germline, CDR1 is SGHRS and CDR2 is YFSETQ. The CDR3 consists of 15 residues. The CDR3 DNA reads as TGCGCCAGCAGCTTGGCCGGGGAAAGCACAGATACGCAGTATTTT. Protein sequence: CASSLAGESTDTQYF.

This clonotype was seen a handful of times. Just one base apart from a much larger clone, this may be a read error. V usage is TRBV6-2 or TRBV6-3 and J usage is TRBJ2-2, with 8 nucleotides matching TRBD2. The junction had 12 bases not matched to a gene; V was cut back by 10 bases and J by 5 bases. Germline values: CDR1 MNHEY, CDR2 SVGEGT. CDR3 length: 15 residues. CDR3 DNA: TGTGCCATCAGAAACAGCGGGAGATGGACCGGGGAGCTGTTTTTT. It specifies CAIRNSGRWTGELFF.

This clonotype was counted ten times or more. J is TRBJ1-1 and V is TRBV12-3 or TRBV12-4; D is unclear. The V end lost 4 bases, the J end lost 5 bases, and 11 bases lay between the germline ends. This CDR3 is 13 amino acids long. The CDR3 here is CASSSRRLTEAFF. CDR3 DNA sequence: TGTGCCAGCAGTTCCAGGCGGCTGACTGAAGCTTTCTTT.

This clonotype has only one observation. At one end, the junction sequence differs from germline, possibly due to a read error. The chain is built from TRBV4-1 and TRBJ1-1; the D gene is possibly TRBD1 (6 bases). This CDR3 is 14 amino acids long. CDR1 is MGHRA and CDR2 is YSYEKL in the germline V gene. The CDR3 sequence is CASSQYQGSTEAFF. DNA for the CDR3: TGCGCCAGCAGCCAGTATCAGGGGTCCACAGAAGCATTCTTT.

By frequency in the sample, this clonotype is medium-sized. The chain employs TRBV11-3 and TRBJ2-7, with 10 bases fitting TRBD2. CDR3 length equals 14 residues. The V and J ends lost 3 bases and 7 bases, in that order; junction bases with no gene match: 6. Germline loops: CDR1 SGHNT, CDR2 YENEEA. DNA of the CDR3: TGTGCCAGCAGCTTGGGACTAGCGTCGGGGGAGCAGTACTTC. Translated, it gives CASSLGLASGEQYF.

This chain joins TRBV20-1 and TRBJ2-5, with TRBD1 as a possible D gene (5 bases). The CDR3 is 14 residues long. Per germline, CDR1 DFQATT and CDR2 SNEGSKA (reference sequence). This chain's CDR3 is CNGREGVGWETQYF. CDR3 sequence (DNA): TGCAATGGTAGAGAAGGGGTAGGGTGGGAGACCCAGTACTTC.

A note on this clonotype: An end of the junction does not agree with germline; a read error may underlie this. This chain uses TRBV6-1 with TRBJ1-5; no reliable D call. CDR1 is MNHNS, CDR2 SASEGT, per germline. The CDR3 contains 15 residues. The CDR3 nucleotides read TGTGCCAGCAATGAAGTAGGGCACGCGGGTCAGCCCCAGCATTTT. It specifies CASNEVGHAGQPQHF.

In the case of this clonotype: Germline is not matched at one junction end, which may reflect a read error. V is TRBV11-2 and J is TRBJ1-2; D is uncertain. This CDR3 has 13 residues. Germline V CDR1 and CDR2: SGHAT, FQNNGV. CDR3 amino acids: CANSLLRRAGYTF. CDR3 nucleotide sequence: TGTGCCAACAGCTTATTGAGAAGAGCAGGCTACACCTTC.

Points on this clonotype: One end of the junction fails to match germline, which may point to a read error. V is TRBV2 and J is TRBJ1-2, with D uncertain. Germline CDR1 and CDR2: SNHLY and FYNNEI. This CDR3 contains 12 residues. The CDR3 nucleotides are TGTCCCAGCAGTGTCCGGAGGGCGGGCTACACCTTC. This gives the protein CPSSVRRAGYTF.

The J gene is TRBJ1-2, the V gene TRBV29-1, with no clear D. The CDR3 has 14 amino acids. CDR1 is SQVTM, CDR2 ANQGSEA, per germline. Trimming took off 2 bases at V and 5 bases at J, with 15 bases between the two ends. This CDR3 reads CSVEMEQPIYGYTF. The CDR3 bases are TGCAGCGTTGAAATGGAACAGCCGATATATGGCTACACCTTC.

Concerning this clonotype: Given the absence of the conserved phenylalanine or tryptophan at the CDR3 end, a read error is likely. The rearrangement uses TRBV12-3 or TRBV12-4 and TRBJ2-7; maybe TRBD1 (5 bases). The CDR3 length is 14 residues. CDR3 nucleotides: TGTGACAGCAGTTTCGGGCAGGGTCCCCACGAGCAGTACCTC. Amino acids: CDSSFGQGPHEQYL.

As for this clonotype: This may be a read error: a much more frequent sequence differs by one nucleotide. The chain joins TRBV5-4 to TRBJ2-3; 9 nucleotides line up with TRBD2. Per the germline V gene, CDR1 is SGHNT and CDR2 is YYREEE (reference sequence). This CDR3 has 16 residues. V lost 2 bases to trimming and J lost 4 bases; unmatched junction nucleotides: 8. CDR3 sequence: CASSLRRGGPADTQYF. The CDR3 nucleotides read TGTGCCAGCAGCTTACGGCGGGGGGGCCCCGCAGATACGCAGTATTTT.

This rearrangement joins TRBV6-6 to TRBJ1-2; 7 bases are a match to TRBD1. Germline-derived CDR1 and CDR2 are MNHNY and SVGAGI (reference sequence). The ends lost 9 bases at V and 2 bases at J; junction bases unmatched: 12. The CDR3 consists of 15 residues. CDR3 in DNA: TGTGCCAGGAGTAGCCGGGACAGAGTCAACTATGGCTACACCTTC. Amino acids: CARSSRDRVNYGYTF.

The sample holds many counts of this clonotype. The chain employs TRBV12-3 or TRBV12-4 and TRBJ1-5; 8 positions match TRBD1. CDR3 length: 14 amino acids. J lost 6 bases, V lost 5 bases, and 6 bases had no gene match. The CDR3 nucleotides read TGTGCCAGCAGTGCGGACAGGGAGGGTCAGCCCCAGCATTTT. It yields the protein CASSADREGQPQHF.

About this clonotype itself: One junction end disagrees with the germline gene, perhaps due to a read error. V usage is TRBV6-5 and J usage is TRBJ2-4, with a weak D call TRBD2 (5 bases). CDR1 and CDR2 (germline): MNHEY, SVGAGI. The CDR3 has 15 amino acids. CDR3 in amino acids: CACSRSGLAKNIQYF. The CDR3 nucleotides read TGTGCCTGCAGTCGGAGCGGTCTCGCCAAAAACATTCAGTACTTC.

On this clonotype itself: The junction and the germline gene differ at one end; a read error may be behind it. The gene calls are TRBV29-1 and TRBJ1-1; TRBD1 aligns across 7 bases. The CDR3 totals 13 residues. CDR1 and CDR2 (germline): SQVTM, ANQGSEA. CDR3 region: CSVGTGERTEALF. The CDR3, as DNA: TGCAGCGTTGGAACAGGGGAACGCACTGAAGCTCTCTTT.

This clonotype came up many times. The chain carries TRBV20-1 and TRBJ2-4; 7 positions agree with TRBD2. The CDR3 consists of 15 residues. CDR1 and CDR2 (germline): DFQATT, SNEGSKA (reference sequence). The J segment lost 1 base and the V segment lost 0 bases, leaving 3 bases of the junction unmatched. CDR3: CSARDPREAKNIQYF. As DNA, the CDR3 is TGCAGTGCTAGAGATCCGCGGGAGGCCAAAAACATTCAGTACTTC.

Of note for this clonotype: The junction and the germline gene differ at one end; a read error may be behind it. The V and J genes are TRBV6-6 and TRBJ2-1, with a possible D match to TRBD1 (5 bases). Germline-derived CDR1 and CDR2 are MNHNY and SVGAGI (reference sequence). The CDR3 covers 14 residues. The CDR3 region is CVSSYLGQGNEQFF. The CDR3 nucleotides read TGTGTCAGCAGTTACCTCGGACAAGGGAATGAGCAGTTCTTC.

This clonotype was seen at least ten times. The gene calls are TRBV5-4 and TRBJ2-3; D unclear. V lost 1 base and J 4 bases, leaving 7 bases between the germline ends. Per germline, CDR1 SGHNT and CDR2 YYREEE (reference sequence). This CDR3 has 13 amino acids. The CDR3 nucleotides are TGTGCCAGCAGCTTGTGGCTATCAGATACGCAGTATTTT. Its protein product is CASSLWLSDTQYF.

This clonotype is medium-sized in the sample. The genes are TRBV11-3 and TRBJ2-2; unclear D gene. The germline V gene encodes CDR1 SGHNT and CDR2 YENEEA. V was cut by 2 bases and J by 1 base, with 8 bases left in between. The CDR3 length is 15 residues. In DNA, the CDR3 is TGTGCCAGCAGCTTACAACACCTGAACACCGGGGAGCTGTTTTTT. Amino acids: CASSLQHLNTGELFF. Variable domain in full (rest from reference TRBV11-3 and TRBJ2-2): EAGVVQSPRYKIIEKKQPVAFWCNPISGHNTLYWYLQNLGQGPELLIRYENEEAVDDSQLPKDRFSAERLKGVDSTLKIQPAELGDSAVYLCASSLQHLNTGELFFGEGSRLTVL.

The CDR3 sequence: CSAKGQGNGYTF. As DNA, the CDR3 is TGCAGTGCCAAGGGACAGGGTAATGGCTACACCTTC. The rearrangement joins TRBV20-1 to TRBJ1-2, with 9 bases aligning to TRBD1. V lost 6 bases, J lost 6 bases, and 5 bases stayed unmatched. The V gene's germline CDR1 is DFQATT and CDR2 SNEGSKA (reference sequence). The CDR3 has 12 amino acids.

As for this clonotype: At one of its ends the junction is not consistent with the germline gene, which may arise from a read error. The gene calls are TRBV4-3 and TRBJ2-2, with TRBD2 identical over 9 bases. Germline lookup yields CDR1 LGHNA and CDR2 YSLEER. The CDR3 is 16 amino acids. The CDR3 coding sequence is TGTGCCAGCAGCCAAAGCGGGGGGCGGCAAACCGGGGAGCTGTTTTTT. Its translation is CASSQSGGRQTGELFF.

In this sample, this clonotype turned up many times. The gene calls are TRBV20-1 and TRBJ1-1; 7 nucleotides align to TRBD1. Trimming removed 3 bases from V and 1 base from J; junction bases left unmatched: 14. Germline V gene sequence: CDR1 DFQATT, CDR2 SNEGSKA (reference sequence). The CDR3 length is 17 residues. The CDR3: CSASWGRGSLKNTEAFF. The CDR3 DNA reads TGCAGTGCTAGTTGGGGCAGGGGGAGTCTAAAGAACACTGAAGCTTTCTTT.

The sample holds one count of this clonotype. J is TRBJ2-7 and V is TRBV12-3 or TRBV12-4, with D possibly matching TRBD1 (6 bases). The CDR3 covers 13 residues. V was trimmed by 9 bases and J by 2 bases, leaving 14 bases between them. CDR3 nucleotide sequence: TGTGCCAGGAGTCGGGACATTGCCTACGAGCAGTACTTC. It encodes CARSRDIAYEQYF.